The 32 T cell receptor beta chains listed next were all sequenced from one sample in a study of T cells in Graves' hyperthyroidism and ophthalmopathy (dated by TCRdb to the late 2010s). Library prep was done by multiplex PCR. TCRdb lists the instrument as Illumina HiSeq 2000. The TCR beta CDR3 regions were amplified from the RNA transcripts. A first-round RT-PCR of the TCR CDR3 used the HTBI primer set with the Qiagen OneStep RT-PCR kit. TCRdb reanalyzed the raw reads on its own, using fastp at Q25 for trimming and MiXCR for clone calling, and kept in-frame beta chains. Each entry is one CDR3 protein sequence, shown with its most common DNA and genes. For this sample the table gives over 150,000 distinct CDR3 sequences, of which 17% were detected only once. The ten most abundant clones make up 25% to 30% of the sample. What was sequenced was blood. These receptors were obtained from a woman between 50 and 59 years old with Graves' hyperthyroidism.

This clonotype was seen many times. This sequence joins TRBV6-1 and TRBJ1-1; 7 bases line up with TRBD1. V lost 5 bases, J lost 3 bases, and 12 bases stayed unmatched. The CDR3 consists of 16 residues. Germline V gene lookup returns CDR1 MNHNS and CDR2 SASEGT. CDR3 sequence reads: CASSPSETGLDTEAFF. CDR3 DNA: TGTGCCAGCAGTCCATCAGAGACAGGGCTGGACACTGAAGCTTTCTTT.

V gene TRBV4-3 combines with J gene TRBJ1-3, with unresolved D. This CDR3 is built from 17 residues. The V end was cut by 3 bases, the J end by 4 bases, with 19 bases between. The V gene's germline CDR1 is LGHNA and CDR2 YSLEER. CDR3 residues: CASSHARTLAVGNTIYF. As DNA, the CDR3 is TGCGCCAGCAGCCACGCCCGGACCCTTGCTGTGGGAAACACCATATATTTT.

This clonotype was seen ten or more times. The V and J genes are TRBV20-1 and TRBJ1-5; D gene ambiguous. The germline V and J ends were trimmed by 2 bases and 0 bases, with 5 bases remaining between them. Germline V lookup: CDR1 DFQATT, CDR2 SNEGSKA (reference sequence). This CDR3 has 13 amino acids. As DNA, the CDR3 is TGCAGTGCTAGACGCTATAGCAATCAGCCCCAGCATTTT. Protein sequence: CSARRYSNQPQHF.

This clonotype was counted at least ten times. The V call is TRBV11-2, the J call TRBJ1-3; D gene ambiguous. V lost 1 base and J 0 bases, leaving 7 bases between the germline ends. Germline CDR1 is SGHAT and CDR2 is FQNNGV. CDR3 length equals 15 residues. The CDR3 spells CASSLGSFSGNTIYF. CDR3 nucleotide sequence: TGTGCCAGCAGCTTAGGCAGCTTCTCTGGAAACACCATATATTTT. Using reference TRBV11-2 and TRBJ1-3 for the parts outside the CDR3, the full variable domain is EAGVAQSPRYKIIEKRQSVAFWCNPISGHATLYWYQQILGQGPKLLIQFQNNGVVDDSQLPKDRFSAERLKGVDSTLKIQPAKLEDSAVYLCASSLGSFSGNTIYFGEGSWLTVV.

This clonotype has ten or more counts. The CDR3 sequence is CASHPRGSVQPQHF. CDR3 sequence (DNA): TGTGCCAGCCACCCCAGGGGGAGCGTTCAGCCCCAGCATTTT. V and J are TRBV6-2 or TRBV6-3 and TRBJ1-5; TRBD1 agrees at 7 bases. Germline V gene lookup returns CDR1 MNHEY and CDR2 SVGEGT. The CDR3 length is 14 residues. The J segment lost 6 bases and the V segment lost 8 bases, leaving 10 bases of the junction unmatched.

This clonotype was detected ten times or more. J is TRBJ1-3 and V is TRBV7-3; 7 positions agree with TRBD1. This CDR3 spans 16 amino acids. The ends lost 4 bases at V and 3 bases at J; junction bases unmatched: 9. Germline assignment: CDR1 SGHTA and CDR2 FQGTGA. The CDR3 here is CASSSFSGTDGNTIYF. The CDR3 nucleotides read TGTGCCAGCAGCTCCTTTTCCGGGACAGATGGAAACACCATATATTTT.

This clonotype was recorded at least ten times. The chain is built from TRBV6-1 and TRBJ1-2, with TRBD1 matching over 8 bases. V was clipped by 6 bases and J by 6 bases; unmatched bases: 12. CDR1 and CDR2 from the germline V gene are MNHNS and SASEGT. This CDR3 region has 15 residues. The CDR3, as DNA: TGTGCCAGCAGCCAAATCCCGACAGGGGAGGATGGCTACACCTTC. As protein: CASSQIPTGEDGYTF.

This chain uses TRBV9 with TRBJ1-2; unclear D gene. The germline V gene encodes CDR1 SGDLS and CDR2 YYNGEE. V lost 6 bases and J lost 8, with 20 bases in between. The CDR3 contains 14 residues. The CDR3 DNA reads TGTGCCAGCACCGGTGGTACGGGGTTATACGGCTACACCTTC. As protein: CASTGGTGLYGYTF.

This clonotype was found many times. The chain joins TRBV27 to TRBJ2-3, with D perhaps matching TRBD2 (6 bases). The V end was cut by 5 bases, the J end by 2 bases, with 17 bases between. CDR1 and CDR2 from the germline V gene are MNHEY and SMNVEV (reference sequence). This CDR3 comprises 16 residues. CDR3 in amino acids: CASSPHGREDTDTQYF. DNA for the CDR3: TGTGCCAGCAGTCCCCATGGCAGGGAGGACACAGATACGCAGTATTTT.

In its sample, this clonotype was seen many times. The J gene is TRBJ1-2, the V gene TRBV12-3 or TRBV12-4; D might be TRBD1 (6 bases). The CDR3 spans 13 residues. Trimming removed 5 bases from V and 4 bases from J, with 11 bases in between. CDR3 region: CASSRPDSYGYTF. The CDR3 DNA sequence: TGTGCCAGCAGTCGGCCGGACAGCTATGGCTACACCTTC.

This clonotype turned up a few times. CDR3 sequence reads: CSARGNLEPQHF. The CDR3 bases are TGCAGTGCTAGAGGAAACTTAGAGCCCCAGCATTTT. The V call is TRBV20-1, the J call TRBJ1-5; D gene uncertain. Deletions cut 1 base from V and 8 bases from J, with 9 bases between. CDR3 length equals 12 residues. The germline gives CDR1 DFQATT, CDR2 SNEGSKA (reference sequence).

This clonotype was found many times. The CDR3 sequence is CASPSGTGSNEQFF. CDR3 DNA sequence: TGTGCCAGCCCTTCTGGGACAGGGAGCAATGAGCAGTTCTTC. The gene calls are TRBV7-9 and TRBJ2-1; the match to TRBD1 covers 9 bases. This CDR3 region has 14 residues. V trimming: 8 bases; J trimming: 6 bases; junction bases outside the gene matches: 8. CDR1 SEHNR and CDR2 FQNEAQ come from the germline V gene (reference sequence). Combining the CDR3 with reference TRBV7-9 and TRBJ2-1 gives the whole variable domain DTGVSQNPRHKITKRGQNVTFRCDPISEHNRLYWYRQTLGQGPEFLTYFQNEAQLEKSRLLSDRFSAERPKGSFSTLEIQRTEQGDSAMYLCASPSGTGSNEQFFGPGTRLTVL.

This clonotype was picked up many times. The chain combines TRBV2 with TRBJ2-1; TRBD1 matches at 9 bases. CDR3 length: 15 residues. Germline V gene data show CDR1 as SNHLY and CDR2 as FYNNEI. J gave up 8 bases and V 5 bases, and 10 bases lay outside the gene matches. This CDR3 is CASSFLGTGIDEQFF. The CDR3 DNA is TGTGCCAGCAGTTTTTTGGGGACAGGGATCGATGAGCAGTTCTTC.

There are many counts of this clonotype. This CDR3 reads CASRVGTGKSPLHF. CDR3 DNA: TGTGCCAGCAGGGTCGGGACAGGGAAATCACCCCTCCACTTT. J is TRBJ1-6 and V is TRBV6-1, with 9 bases that match TRBD1. Germline V gives CDR1 MNHNS, CDR2 SASEGT. CDR3 size: 14 residues. Trimming removed 6 bases from V and 10 bases from J; junction bases left unmatched: 7.

This clonotype was observed at least ten times. The chain has TRBV19 and TRBJ2-3, with D possibly TRBD1 on 6 matching bases. The CDR3 totals 15 residues. Germline V gene lookup returns CDR1 LNHDA and CDR2 SQIVND (reference sequence). Trimming removed 3 bases from V and 3 bases from J, with 13 bases in between. The CDR3 region is CASSMYLDSTDTQYF. DNA of the CDR3: TGTGCCAGTAGTATGTATTTGGACAGTACAGATACGCAGTATTTT.

This clonotype was counted ten times or more. V is TRBV6-1 and J is TRBJ2-6; D not resolved. Germline CDR1 MNHNS, CDR2 SASEGT. The CDR3 consists of 15 residues. Trimming took off 5 bases at V and 0 bases at J, with 8 bases between the two ends. CDR3: CASSFSSSGANVLTF. For the CDR3, the DNA is TGTGCCAGCAGTTTTTCTAGCTCTGGGGCCAACGTCCTGACTTTC.

This chain uses TRBV14 with TRBJ1-1; D may be TRBD1 (6 bases). Trimming shortened V by 4 bases and J by 6 bases, and 15 bases separated the two germline ends. Germline V gives CDR1 SGHDN, CDR2 FVKESK. CDR3 length: 14 amino acids. CDR3 sequence (DNA): TGTGCCAGCAGCCTCACAGGGAGGAGGGCTGAAGCTTTCTTT. This gives the protein CASSLTGRRAEAFF.

This clonotype was counted only a few times. CDR3: CASSVMGNTEAFF. As DNA, the CDR3 is TGTGCCAGCAGCGTAATGGGGAACACTGAAGCTTTCTTT. V and J are TRBV5-6 and TRBJ1-1; D is undetermined. The CDR3 has 13 residues. CDR1 SGHDT and CDR2 YYEEEE come from the germline V gene. The ends were cut back, 4 bases at V and 1 base at J, with 8 bases in the middle.

This clonotype has a count of ten or more. The chain has TRBV19 and TRBJ2-6; 9 bases agree with TRBD1. The length of the CDR3 is 16 residues. V dropped 8 bases and J dropped 0; count of bases not matched to a gene: 5. In germline, CDR1 is LNHDA, CDR2 SQIVND (reference sequence). The CDR3 protein is CASGTGQYSGANVLTF. The CDR3 nucleotides read TGTGCCAGTGGGACAGGGCAATACTCTGGGGCCAACGTCCTGACTTTC.

This clonotype was counted ten times or more. The chain couples TRBV27 to TRBJ1-1; possible D gene TRBD1, 6 bases. The CDR3 consists of 14 residues. CDR1 is MNHEY, CDR2 SMNVEV, per germline (reference sequence). V was shortened by 4 bases and J by 6 bases, with 15 bases between the two germline ends. In DNA form, the CDR3 reads TGTGCCAGCAGTTATGGGGCGGGGGCCCCTGAAGCTTTCTTT. The encoded protein is CASSYGAGAPEAFF.

In its sample, this clonotype was seen many times. The J gene is TRBJ1-5, the V gene TRBV5-1, with 9 nucleotides matching TRBD1. V lost 2 bases, J lost 4 bases, and 7 bases stayed unmatched. The CDR3 totals 16 residues. Germline CDR1 and CDR2: SGHRS and YFSETQ. Here the CDR3 DNA reads TGCGCCAGCAGCTTAGTTCCGGGACAGGGAAATCAGCCCCAGCATTTT. Translation: CASSLVPGQGNQPQHF.

This clonotype was observed at least ten times. The chain employs TRBV6-2 or TRBV6-3 and TRBJ2-7; 7 nucleotides align to TRBD2. V shed 6 bases and J 2 bases; nucleotides not matched to a gene: 13. The CDR3 totals 16 residues. CDR1 and CDR2 from the germline V gene are MNHEY and SVGEGT. The CDR3: CASSPPAGRGTYEQYF. CDR3 DNA sequence: TGTGCCAGCAGCCCGCCGGCGGGGAGGGGAACCTACGAGCAGTACTTC.

Ten or more counts support this clonotype. This chain links TRBV6-1 with TRBJ1-2; 10 bases map to TRBD1. This CDR3 comprises 14 residues. The germline gives CDR1 MNHNS, CDR2 SASEGT. V shed 6 bases and J 5 bases; nucleotides not matched to a gene: 6. CDR3: CASSAGQGRYGYTF. The CDR3 DNA sequence: TGTGCCAGCAGCGCGGGACAGGGGAGATATGGCTACACCTTC.

This clonotype showed up many times. This chain connects TRBV11-1 to TRBJ1-2; 8 positions agree with TRBD1. Germline V CDR1 and CDR2: SGHAT, FQDESV (reference sequence). This CDR3 has 13 amino acids. The J segment lost 6 bases and the V segment lost 5 bases, leaving 5 bases of the junction unmatched. The CDR3 sequence: CASSPRTGHGYTF. The CDR3 nucleotides read TGTGCCAGCAGCCCCCGGACAGGGCATGGCTACACCTTC.

This clonotype was seen many times. The chain recombines TRBV7-9 with TRBJ2-7; 7 bases are a match to TRBD1. This CDR3 contains 13 residues. Germline lookup yields CDR1 SEHNR and CDR2 FQNEAQ (reference sequence). Trimming at V came to 1 base and at J to 6 bases, leaving 3 bases not matched to a gene. The CDR3 here is CASSLGDRVEQYF. Written as DNA, the CDR3 is TGTGCCAGCAGCTTAGGTGACAGGGTCGAGCAGTACTTC.

The V gene is TRBV5-4, the J gene TRBJ2-7, with TRBD2 matching over 8 bases. Germline lookup yields CDR1 SGHNT and CDR2 YYREEE (reference sequence). The CDR3 is 14 residues long. V was clipped by 2 bases and J by 3 bases; unmatched bases: 4. The DNA for the CDR3 is TGTGCCAGCAGCTTTTTCGGGGGGGGCTACGAGCAGTACTTC. Protein: CASSFFGGGYEQYF.

This clonotype came up a few times. A read error is possible here, since a much larger clone lies one base away. This chain uses TRBV19 with TRBJ1-1, with D possibly matching TRBD1 (5 bases). CDR1 and CDR2 (germline): LNHDA, SQIVND (reference sequence). The CDR3 is made up of 12 amino acids. CDR3 region: CTSSIRGPGAFF. The CDR3 DNA reads as TGTACCAGTAGTATTAGGGGCCCTGGAGCTTTCTTT.

This clonotype was seen repeatedly, ten times or more. This chain connects TRBV7-2 to TRBJ2-3, with TRBD2 matching over 8 bases. The CDR3 is 14 residues long. Germline V gene sequence: CDR1 SGHTA, CDR2 FQGNSA. With V trimmed by 4 bases and J by 8 bases, 8 bases remained unmatched. CDR3 sequence: CASSSDGGAGTQYF. The CDR3 DNA sequence: TGTGCCAGCAGCTCTGACGGGGGGGCCGGTACGCAGTATTTT.

This clonotype has at least ten counts. This chain uses TRBV20-1 with TRBJ2-2; perhaps D is TRBD1 or TRBD2 (6 bases each). Per the germline V gene, CDR1 is DFQATT and CDR2 is SNEGSKA (reference sequence). Trimming took off 0 bases at V and 2 bases at J, with 13 bases between the two ends. The CDR3 sequence is 16 residues long. The DNA for the CDR3 is TGCAGTGCTAGAGATCTGAGGGGGGCTAACACCGGGGAGCTGTTTTTT. Its protein product is CSARDLRGANTGELFF.

This clonotype turned up a few times. V gene TRBV24-1 combines with J gene TRBJ2-1; TRBD1 aligns across 9 bases. Germline V gene lookup returns CDR1 KGHDR and CDR2 SFDVKD. The ends lost 7 bases at V and 6 bases at J; junction bases unmatched: 12. This CDR3 is built from 16 residues. CDR3 sequence: CATSPTGTGRGNEQFF. As DNA, the CDR3 is TGTGCCACCAGCCCGACCGGGACAGGGAGGGGCAATGAGCAGTTCTTC.

This clonotype is a singleton in its sample. This chain connects TRBV20-1 to TRBJ2-5, with unresolved D. Germline V gene sequence: CDR1 DFQATT, CDR2 SNEGSKA (reference sequence). Trimming left V 5 bases short and J 3 bases short, with 13 bases between. CDR3 length: 13 residues. CDR3 coding DNA: TGCAGTGCTTACCACGATTCGAAAGAGACCCAGTACTTC. Protein product: CSAYHDSKETQYF.

This clonotype was detected many times. This chain joins TRBV6-1 and TRBJ2-2; D possibly corresponds to TRBD1 (6 bases). Per the germline V gene, CDR1 is MNHNS and CDR2 is SASEGT. V was shortened by 5 bases and J by 4 bases, with 17 bases between the two germline ends. The CDR3 extends over 16 amino acids. CDR3 residues: CASSPPDSSSTGELFF. The CDR3, as DNA: TGTGCCAGCAGTCCCCCGGACAGTTCGAGCACCGGGGAGCTGTTTTTT.